The rows below give T cell receptor beta chains drawn from one sample of a study of T-cell memory formation after mild COVID-19. TCRdb passed the 5' RACE reads through MiXCR, listing each CDR3 protein once. The sample records 550,000 to 700,000 distinct CDR3 sequences, 17% being singletons. Source material: PBMCs or a T cell subset sorted from them (not recorded which). Source of these receptors: an adult woman who had mild COVID-19 (a few samples of this study predate the infection). Cell type and time point are not known. Both conserved end residues are part of each CDR3. A D gene is named only where the DNA matches it firmly. Size tells how often a clone was seen (once, few, many) or the class of an expanded clone, and some rows leave it out.

TRBV24-1	TRBD2	NA	TRBJ2-2	20	CATSDVSTAGTVLGAGELFF	TGTGCCACCAGTGATGTCAGTACAGCGGGGACCGTCTTGGGCGCCGGGGAGCTGTTTTTT
TRBV7-6	TRBD2	few	TRBJ2-7	17	CASSSSLGSGSFYEQYF	TGTGCCAGCAGCTCCTCCCTAGGTAGCGGGTCTTTCTACGAGCAGTACTTC
TRBV6-6	TRBD1	NA	TRBJ1-2	15	CASSYPGTGGDGYTF	TGTGCCAGCAGTTACCCCGGGACAGGGGGCGATGGCTACACCTTC
TRBV11-2	TRBD1	few	TRBJ1-1	14	CASSFDRAWTEAFF	TGTGCCAGCAGCTTTGACAGGGCTTGGACTGAAGCTTTCTTT
TRBV20-1	NA	NA	TRBJ2-7	14	CSALDTDGAYEQYF	TGCAGTGCCCTTGACACGGACGGAGCCTACGAGCAGTACTTC
TRBV9	TRBD2	NA	TRBJ2-7	16	CASSESGGLAVREQYF	TGTGCCAGCAGCGAGAGCGGGGGACTAGCGGTCCGGGAGCAGTACTTC
TRBV12-3/TRBV12-4	TRBD1	few	TRBJ2-1	17	CASRDRESGFFYNEQFF	TGTGCCAGCAGGGACAGGGAGAGCGGGTTCTTTTACAATGAGCAGTTCTTC
TRBV18	NA	NA	TRBJ2-2	15	CASSPPHGGTGELFF	TGTGCCAGCTCACCACCCCACGGAGGCACCGGGGAGCTGTTTTTT
TRBV12-3/TRBV12-4	NA	few	TRBJ2-1	14	CASTEIAGYNEQFF	TGTGCCAGCACCGAAATTGCCGGGTACAATGAGCAGTTCTTC
TRBV6-1	NA	NA	TRBJ1-2	12	CASRAAVYGYTF	TGTGCCAGCAGGGCAGCTGTCTATGGCTACACCTTC
TRBV25-1	NA	few	TRBJ1-2	13	CASSELGGGGYTF	TGTGCCAGCAGTGAATTAGGCGGGGGTGGCTACACCTTC
TRBV29-1	NA	few	TRBJ1-1	12	CSVDLRGTEAFF	TGCAGCGTTGATTTACGGGGCACTGAAGCTTTCTTT
TRBV24-1	NA	few	TRBJ2-1	15	CATSDLAGPPNEQFF	TGTGCCACCAGTGATTTGGCAGGCCCCCCAAATGAGCAGTTCTTC
TRBV9	TRBD2	NA	TRBJ2-1	15	CASSVGGGSYNEQFF	TGTGCCAGCAGCGTAGGGGGGGGCTCCTACAATGAGCAGTTCTTC
TRBV19	TRBD2	NA	TRBJ2-2	13	CASSGLGTGELFF	TGTGCCAGCAGCGGACTAGGCACCGGGGAGCTGTTTTTT
TRBV12-3/TRBV12-4	NA	NA	TRBJ1-1	14	CASSLVGGDLEAFF	TGTGCCAGCAGTTTAGTTGGGGGTGACCTAGAAGCTTTCTTT
TRBV19	NA	once	TRBJ1-5	14	CASSAAVARQPQHF	TGTGCCAGTAGTGCGGCAGTGGCAAGGCAGCCACAGCATTTT
TRBV14	TRBD2	NA	TRBJ2-1	14	CASSQGVAGPREFF	TGTGCCAGCAGCCAGGGGGTAGCGGGGCCCCGGGAGTTCTTC
TRBV7-6	NA	NA	TRBJ2-7	15	CASSPLVGGPYEQYF	TGTGCCAGCAGCCCATTAGTGGGCGGGCCCTACGAGCAGTACTTC
TRBV29-1	NA	many	TRBJ1-4	13	CSVRGGSNEKLFF	TGCAGCGTCCGGGGAGGGAGCAATGAAAAACTGTTTTTT
TRBV27	NA	few	TRBJ2-7	13	CASSLSSDYEQYF	TGTGCCAGCAGTTTATCCTCGGACTACGAGCAGTACTTC
TRBV7-2	NA	NA	TRBJ1-1	14	CASSPLGVGTEAFF	TGTGCCAGCAGCCCCCTGGGGGTCGGCACTGAAGCTTTCTTT
TRBV3-1	TRBD2	few	TRBJ2-2	15	CASEGGGSNTGELFF	TGTGCCAGCGAGGGCGGGGGATCGAACACCGGGGAGCTGTTTTTT
TRBV12-3/TRBV12-4	TRBD1	NA	TRBJ1-1	15	CAIGGGGTGDTEAFF	TGTGCCATAGGGGGAGGGGGCACGGGCGACACTGAAGCTTTCTTT
TRBV3-1	TRBD2	few	TRBJ2-3	17	CASSPYRTSGVTDTQYF	TGTGCCAGCAGTCCCTATCGAACTAGCGGGGTCACAGATACGCAGTATTTT
TRBV12-3/TRBV12-4	TRBD2	NA	TRBJ2-2	16	CASSAPGLAGTGEVFF	TGTGCCAGCAGTGCTCCGGGACTAGCGGGCACCGGGGAGGTGTTTTTT
TRBV7-8	NA	few	TRBJ2-7	15	CASSLESGAPYEQYF	TGTGCCAGCAGCTTAGAGAGCGGAGCCCCCTACGAGCAGTACTTC
TRBV19	NA	NA	TRBJ1-2	15	CASSIEQTANYGYTF	TGTGCCAGTAGTATTGAACAGACCGCTAACTATGGCTACACCTTC
TRBV7-2	NA	few	TRBJ2-7	14	CASSPWGGGFEQYF	TGTGCCAGCAGCCCCTGGGGAGGGGGCTTCGAGCAGTACTTC
TRBV5-1	TRBD2	few	TRBJ2-3	18	CASSSIGGSGLPDDTQYF	TGCGCCAGCAGCTCTATTGGGGGGTCGGGACTACCTGACGATACGCAGTATTTT
TRBV15	NA	few	TRBJ2-4	13	CATSGAGKNIQYF	TGTGCCACCAGCGGCGCAGGGAAAAACATTCAGTACTTC
TRBV7-9	NA	once	TRBJ2-7	13	CASSLLWDDEQYF	TGTGCCAGCAGCTTACTATGGGATGACGAGCAGTACTTC
TRBV5-1	TRBD1	few	TRBJ1-6	14	CASSVGTGDSPLHF	TGCGCCAGCAGCGTCGGGACAGGGGATTCACCCCTCCACTTT
TRBV10-3	TRBD2	few	TRBJ2-5	13	CAISVGGMETQYF	TGTGCCATCAGTGTCGGGGGGATGGAGACCCAGTACTTC
TRBV20-1	TRBD2	NA	TRBJ2-4	16	CSASRAAGGIQNIQYF	TGCAGTGCTAGTCGGGCAGCGGGGGGTATTCAAAACATTCAGTACTTC
TRBV25-1	NA	NA	TRBJ2-3	12	CASSDLGDTQYF	TGTGCCAGCAGTGATCTTGGAGATACGCAGTATTTT